The clone carrying this TCR beta chain was observed a single time. Cohorts were assigned according to the clinical history that participants reported. This sample stems from a study of blood T cell repertoires in COVID-19. Study context: Acute and convalescent COVID-19 specimens originated in the United States, Italy and Spain. Sources were T cells, B-cell-depleted T cells, or PBMCs; the material itself was cDNA or gDNA.

V was shortened by 5 bases and J by 1 base, with 8 bases between the two germline ends. This CDR3 has 14 residues. Germline V CDR1 and CDR2: LGHDT, YNNKEL (reference sequence). Per the original data handling: The assay estimated nucleated cells by amplifying reference gene primers. Here immunoSEQ multiplex PCR was the method, and the copy in TCRdb shows in-frame clones only, minus some. For V, J and clone size, that table is used; D and trimming come from the DNA. This sample yields fewer than 250,000 clones, of which 80% to 90% are seen a single time; 2.5% to 3% belongs to the top ten. This TCR derives from a woman in her twenties or thirties with acute COVID-19. Material: PBMCs or T cells enriched from blood (not recorded which). V usage is TRBV3-1 (or the pseudogene TRBV3-2) and J usage is TRBJ2-2, with unresolved D. The CDR3 protein is CASSLTQNTGELFF. CDR3 sequence (DNA): TGTGCCAGCAGCTTGACACAGAACACCGGGGAGCTGTTTTTT.